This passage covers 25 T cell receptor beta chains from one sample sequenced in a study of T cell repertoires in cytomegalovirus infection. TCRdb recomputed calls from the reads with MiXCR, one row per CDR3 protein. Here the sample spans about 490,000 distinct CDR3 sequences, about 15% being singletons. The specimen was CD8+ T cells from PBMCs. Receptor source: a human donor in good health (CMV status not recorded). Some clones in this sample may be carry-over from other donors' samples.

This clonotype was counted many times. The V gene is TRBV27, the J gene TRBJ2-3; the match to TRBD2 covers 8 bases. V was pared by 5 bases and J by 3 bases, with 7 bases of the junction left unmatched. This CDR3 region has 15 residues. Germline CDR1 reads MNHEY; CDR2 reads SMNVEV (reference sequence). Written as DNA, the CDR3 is TGTGCCAGCAGTCGAAGCGGGAGATTAACAGATACGCAGTATTTT. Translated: CASSRSGRLTDTQYF.

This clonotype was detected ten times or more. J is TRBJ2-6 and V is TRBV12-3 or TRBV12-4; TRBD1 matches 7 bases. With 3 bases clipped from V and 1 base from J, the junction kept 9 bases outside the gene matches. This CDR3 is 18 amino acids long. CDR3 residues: CASSFRDRVRSGANVLTF. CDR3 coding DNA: TGTGCCAGCAGTTTCCGGGACAGAGTACGTTCTGGGGCCAACGTCCTGACTTTC.

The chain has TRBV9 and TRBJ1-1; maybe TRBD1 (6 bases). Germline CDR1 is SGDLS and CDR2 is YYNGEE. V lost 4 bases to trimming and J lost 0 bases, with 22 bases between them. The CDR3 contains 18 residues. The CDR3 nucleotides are TGTGCCAGCAGCCCAATTTATTCCGGGGGCAGGGTGAACACTGAAGCTTTCTTT. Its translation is CASSPIYSGGRVNTEAFF.

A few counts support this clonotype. The CDR3 loop is CSVPFDNYEQYF. In DNA form, the CDR3 reads TGCAGTGTCCCCTTTGACAACTACGAGCAGTACTTC. The chain has TRBV20-1 and TRBJ2-7; D not certain. From germline, CDR1 is DFQATT and CDR2 SNEGSKA (reference sequence). There are 12 residues in the CDR3. The V end lost 7 bases, the J end lost 3 bases, and 13 bases lay between the germline ends.

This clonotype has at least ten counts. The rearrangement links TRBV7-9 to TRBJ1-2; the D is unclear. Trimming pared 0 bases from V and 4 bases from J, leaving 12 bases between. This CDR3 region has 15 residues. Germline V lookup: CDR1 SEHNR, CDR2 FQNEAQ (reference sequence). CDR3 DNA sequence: TGTGCCAGCAGCTTAGCGCAGGAAAAAGGCTATGGCTACACCTTC. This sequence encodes CASSLAQEKGYGYTF. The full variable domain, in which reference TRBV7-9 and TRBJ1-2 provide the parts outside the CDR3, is DTGVSQNPRHKITKRGQNVTFRCDPISEHNRLYWYRQTLGQGPEFLTYFQNEAQLEKSRLLSDRFSAERPKGSFSTLEIQRTEQGDSAMYLCASSLAQEKGYGYTFGSGTRLTVV.

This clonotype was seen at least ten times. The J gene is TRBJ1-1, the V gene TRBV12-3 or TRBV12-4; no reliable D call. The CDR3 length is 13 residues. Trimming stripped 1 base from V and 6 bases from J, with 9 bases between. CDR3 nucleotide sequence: TGTGCCAGCAGTTTAGGGGGAGGTCCTGAAGCTTTCTTT. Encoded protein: CASSLGGGPEAFF.

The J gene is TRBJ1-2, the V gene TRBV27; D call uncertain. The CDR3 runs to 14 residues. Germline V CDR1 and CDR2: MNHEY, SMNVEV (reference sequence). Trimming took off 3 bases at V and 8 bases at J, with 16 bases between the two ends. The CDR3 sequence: CASSFSPRAGGYTF. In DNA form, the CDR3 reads TGTGCCAGCAGTTTTAGTCCACGGGCCGGCGGCTACACCTTC.

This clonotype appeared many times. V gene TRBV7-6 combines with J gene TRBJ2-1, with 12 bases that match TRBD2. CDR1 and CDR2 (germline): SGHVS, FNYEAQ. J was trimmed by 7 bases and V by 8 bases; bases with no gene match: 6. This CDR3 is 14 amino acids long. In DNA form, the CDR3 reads TGTGCCAGCGGAAGGACTAGCGGGATTAATGAGCAGTTCTTC. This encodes CASGRTSGINEQFF.

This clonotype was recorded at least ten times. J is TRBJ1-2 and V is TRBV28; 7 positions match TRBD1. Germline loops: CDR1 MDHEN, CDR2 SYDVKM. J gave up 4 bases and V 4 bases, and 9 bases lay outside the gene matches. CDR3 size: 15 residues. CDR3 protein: CASSSPRDSIYGYTF. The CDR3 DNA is TGTGCCAGCAGTTCGCCCCGGGACAGCATCTATGGCTACACCTTC.

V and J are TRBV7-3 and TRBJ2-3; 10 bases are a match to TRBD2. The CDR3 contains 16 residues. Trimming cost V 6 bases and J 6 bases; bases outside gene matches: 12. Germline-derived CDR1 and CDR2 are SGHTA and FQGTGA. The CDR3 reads CASSPLAGELVDTQYF. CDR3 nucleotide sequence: TGTGCCAGCAGTCCCCTAGCGGGGGAGCTTGTGGATACGCAGTATTTT.

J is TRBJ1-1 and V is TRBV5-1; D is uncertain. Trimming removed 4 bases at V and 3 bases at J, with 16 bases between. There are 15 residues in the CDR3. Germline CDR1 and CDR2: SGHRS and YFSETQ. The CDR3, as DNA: TGCGCCAGCAGCGTCCGGGCCCCGTGGGACACTGAAGCTTTCTTT. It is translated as CASSVRAPWDTEAFF.

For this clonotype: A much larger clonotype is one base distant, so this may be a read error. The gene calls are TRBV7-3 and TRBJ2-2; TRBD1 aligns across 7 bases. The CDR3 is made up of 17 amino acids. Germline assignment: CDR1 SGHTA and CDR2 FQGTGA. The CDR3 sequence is CAGSPYPGTANTGELFF. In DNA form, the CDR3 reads TGTGCCGGCAGCCCATACCCCGGGACAGCGAACACCGGGGAGCTGTTTTTT.

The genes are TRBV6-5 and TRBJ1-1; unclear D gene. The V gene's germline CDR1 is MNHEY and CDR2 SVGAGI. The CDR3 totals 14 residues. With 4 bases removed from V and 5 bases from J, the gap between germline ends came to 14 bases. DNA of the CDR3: TGTGCCAGCAGTTGGACTCCCGTTGGGACTGAAGCTTTCTTT. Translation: CASSWTPVGTEAFF.

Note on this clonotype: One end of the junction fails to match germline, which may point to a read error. Here the CDR3 reads CSARDKNAEAFF. The CDR3 DNA reads TGCAGTGCTAGAGATAAGAACGCTGAAGCTTTCTTT. The V and J genes are TRBV20-1 and TRBJ1-1, with no clear D. Germline V CDR1 and CDR2: DFQATT, SNEGSKA (reference sequence). The CDR3 is 12 amino acids.

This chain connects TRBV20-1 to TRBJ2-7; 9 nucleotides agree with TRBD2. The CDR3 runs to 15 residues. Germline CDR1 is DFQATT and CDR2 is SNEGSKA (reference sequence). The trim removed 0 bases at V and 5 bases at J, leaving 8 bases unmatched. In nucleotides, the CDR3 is TGCAGTGCTAGAGAAATAGCGGGAGTCTTCGACGAGCAGTACTTC. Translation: CSAREIAGVFDEQYF.

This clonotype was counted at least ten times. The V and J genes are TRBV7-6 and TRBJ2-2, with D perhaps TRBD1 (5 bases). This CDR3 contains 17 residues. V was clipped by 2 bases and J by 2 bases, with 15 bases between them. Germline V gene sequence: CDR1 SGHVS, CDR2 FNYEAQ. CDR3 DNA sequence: TGTGCCAGCAGCTTATCGTCTAGGGGTCCCAACACCGGGGAGCTGTTTTTT. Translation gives CASSLSSRGPNTGELFF.

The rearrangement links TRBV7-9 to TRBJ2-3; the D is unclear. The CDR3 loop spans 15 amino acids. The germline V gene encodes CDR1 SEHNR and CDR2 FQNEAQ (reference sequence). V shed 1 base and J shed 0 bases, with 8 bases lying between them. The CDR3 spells CASSLGYLSTDTQYF. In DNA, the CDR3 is TGTGCCAGCAGCTTAGGGTACCTAAGCACAGATACGCAGTATTTT. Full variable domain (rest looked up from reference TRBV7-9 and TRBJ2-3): DTGVSQNPRHKITKRGQNVTFRCDPISEHNRLYWYRQTLGQGPEFLTYFQNEAQLEKSRLLSDRFSAERPKGSFSTLEIQRTEQGDSAMYLCASSLGYLSTDTQYFGPGTRLTVL.

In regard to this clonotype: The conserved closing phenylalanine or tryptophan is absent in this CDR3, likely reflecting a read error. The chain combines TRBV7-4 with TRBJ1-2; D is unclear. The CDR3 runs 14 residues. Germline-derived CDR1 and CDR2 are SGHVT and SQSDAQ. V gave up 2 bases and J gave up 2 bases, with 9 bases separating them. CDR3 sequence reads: CASSLHDANYGYTI. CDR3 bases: TGTGCCAGCAGCTTACACGACGCAAACTATGGCTACACCATC.

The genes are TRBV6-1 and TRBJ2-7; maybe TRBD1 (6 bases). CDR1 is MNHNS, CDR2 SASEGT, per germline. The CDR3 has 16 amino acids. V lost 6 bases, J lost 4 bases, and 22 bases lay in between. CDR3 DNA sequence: TGTGCCAGCAGGCAACAGGGCGTTTCTAGCCTTTACGAGCAGTACTTC. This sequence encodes CASRQQGVSSLYEQYF.

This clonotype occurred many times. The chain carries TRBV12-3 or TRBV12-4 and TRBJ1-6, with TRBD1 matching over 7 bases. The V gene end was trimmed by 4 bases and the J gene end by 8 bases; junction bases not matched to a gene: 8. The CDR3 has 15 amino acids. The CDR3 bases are TGTGCCAGCAGTTCCGATTCCAGGGGGGATTCACCCCTCCACTTT. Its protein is CASSSDSRGDSPLHF.

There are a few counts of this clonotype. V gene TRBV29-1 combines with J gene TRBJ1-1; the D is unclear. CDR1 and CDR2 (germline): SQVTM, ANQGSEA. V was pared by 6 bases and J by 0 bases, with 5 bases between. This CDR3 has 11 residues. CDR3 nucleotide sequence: TGCAGCGTAGAGCTGAACACTGAAGCTTTCTTT. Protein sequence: CSVELNTEAFF.

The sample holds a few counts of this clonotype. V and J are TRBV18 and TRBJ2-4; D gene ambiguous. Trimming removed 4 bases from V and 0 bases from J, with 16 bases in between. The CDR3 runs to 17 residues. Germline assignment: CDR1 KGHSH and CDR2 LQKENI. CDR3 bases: TGTGCCAGCTCACGGGCCAAGGAAAACCTAGCCAAAAACATTCAGTACTTC. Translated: CASSRAKENLAKNIQYF.

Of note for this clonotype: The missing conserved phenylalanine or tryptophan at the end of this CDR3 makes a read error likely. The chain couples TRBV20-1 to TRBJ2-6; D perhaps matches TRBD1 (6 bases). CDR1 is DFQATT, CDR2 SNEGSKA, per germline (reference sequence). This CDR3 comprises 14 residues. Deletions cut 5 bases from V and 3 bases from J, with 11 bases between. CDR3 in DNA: TGCAGTGCTTTCCAGGGGAATGGGGCCAACGTCCTGACTTTA. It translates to CSAFQGNGANVLTL.

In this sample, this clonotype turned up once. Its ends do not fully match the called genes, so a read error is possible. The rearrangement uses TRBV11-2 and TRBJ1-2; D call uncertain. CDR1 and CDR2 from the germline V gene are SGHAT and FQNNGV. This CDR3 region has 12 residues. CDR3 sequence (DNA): TGTGCCAGCAGCGTATCGGCTAGGGAGTACATCTTC. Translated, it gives CASSVSAREYIF.

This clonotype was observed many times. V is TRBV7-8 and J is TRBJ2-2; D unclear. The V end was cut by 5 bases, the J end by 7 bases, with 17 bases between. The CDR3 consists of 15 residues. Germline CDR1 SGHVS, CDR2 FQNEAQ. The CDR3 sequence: CASSNTRRRSGELFF. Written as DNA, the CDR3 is TGTGCCAGCAGCAATACGAGACGTAGAAGCGGGGAGCTGTTTTTT.